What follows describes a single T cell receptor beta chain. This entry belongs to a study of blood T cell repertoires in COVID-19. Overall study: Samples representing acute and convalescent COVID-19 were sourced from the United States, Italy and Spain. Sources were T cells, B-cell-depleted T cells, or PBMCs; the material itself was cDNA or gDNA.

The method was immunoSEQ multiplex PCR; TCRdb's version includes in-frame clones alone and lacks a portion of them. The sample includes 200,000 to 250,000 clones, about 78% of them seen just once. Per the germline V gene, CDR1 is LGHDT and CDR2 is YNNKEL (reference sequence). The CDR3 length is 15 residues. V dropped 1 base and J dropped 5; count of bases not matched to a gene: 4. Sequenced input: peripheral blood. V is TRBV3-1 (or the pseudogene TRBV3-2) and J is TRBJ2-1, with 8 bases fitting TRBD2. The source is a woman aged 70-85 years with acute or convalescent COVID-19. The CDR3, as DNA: TGTGCCAGCAGCCAAGGGACTAGCCCCAACAATGAGCAGTTCTTC. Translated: CASSQGTSPNNEQFF.